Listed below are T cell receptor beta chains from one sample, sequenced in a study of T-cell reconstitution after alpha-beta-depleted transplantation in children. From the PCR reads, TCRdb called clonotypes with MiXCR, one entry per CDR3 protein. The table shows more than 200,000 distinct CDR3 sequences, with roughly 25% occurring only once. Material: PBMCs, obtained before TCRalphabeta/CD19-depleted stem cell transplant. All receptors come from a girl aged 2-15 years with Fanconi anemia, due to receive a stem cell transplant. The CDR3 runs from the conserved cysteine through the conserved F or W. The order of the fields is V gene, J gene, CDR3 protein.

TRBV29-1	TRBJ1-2	CSVADYGYTF
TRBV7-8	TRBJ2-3	CASSLGTGGSTDTQYF
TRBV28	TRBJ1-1	CASSSPWEGHRGLPAFF
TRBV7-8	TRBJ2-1	CASSLEGPRHEQFF
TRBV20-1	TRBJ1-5	CSAKTGVNQPQHF
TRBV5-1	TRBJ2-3	CASNAASGPTDTQYF
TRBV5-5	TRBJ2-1	CASSPLIEQFF
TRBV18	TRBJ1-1	CASSPLRGKSGNTEAFF
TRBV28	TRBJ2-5	CASSPDRVKETQYF
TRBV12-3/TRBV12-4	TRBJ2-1	CASRVLGNNEQFF
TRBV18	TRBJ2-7	CASSPMANGYEQYF
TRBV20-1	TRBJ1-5	CSASWGAQPQHF
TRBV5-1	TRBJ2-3	CASSPGLAGGWMTSTDTQYF
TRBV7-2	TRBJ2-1	CASRIQGSYNEQFF
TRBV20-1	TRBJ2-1	CSAKDRGAGQFF
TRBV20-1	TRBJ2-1	CSAKDHTYNEQFF
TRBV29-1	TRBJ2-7	CSVEGLGDRTYEQYF
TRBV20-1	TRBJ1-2	CSRQGGDERNYGYTF
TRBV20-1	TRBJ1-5	CSARPMDNPAQHF
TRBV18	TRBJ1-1	CASSLLWAGENTEAFF
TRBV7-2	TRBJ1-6	CASSLRDRAAPLHF
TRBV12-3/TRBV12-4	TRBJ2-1	CASSISSPSYNEQFF
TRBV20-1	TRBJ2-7	CSARDPTAQGPSYEQYF
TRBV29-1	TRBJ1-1	CSVVGGAPEAFF
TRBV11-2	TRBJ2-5	CASSPGYRIFQETQYF
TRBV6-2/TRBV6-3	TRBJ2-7	CASSYHTTPYEQYF
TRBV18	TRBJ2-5	CASSTRKGTGQETQYF
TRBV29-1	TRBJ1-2	CSVEDEDRGRANYGYTF
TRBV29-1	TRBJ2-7	CSVGQGAGEQYF
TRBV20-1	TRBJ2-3	CSASRLPDTQYF
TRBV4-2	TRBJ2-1	CASSQVGLAESSSYNEQFF
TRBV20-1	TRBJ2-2	CSARDPLANTGELFF
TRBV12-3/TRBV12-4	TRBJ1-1	CASSSALGQRITEAFF
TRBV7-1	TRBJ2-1	CASSSWTSGRAGVFF
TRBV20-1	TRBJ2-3	CSASVRGATQYF
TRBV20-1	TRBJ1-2	CSARGGVSWGDGYTF
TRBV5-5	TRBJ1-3	CASSYVDRRNTIYF
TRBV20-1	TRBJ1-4	CSARGPGKLFF
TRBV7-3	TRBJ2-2	CASSSTGGGELFF
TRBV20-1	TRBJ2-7	CSASRLAGGSYEQYF
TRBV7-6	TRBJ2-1	CASSDSSYNEQFF
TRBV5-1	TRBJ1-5	CASSPDVGTGINNQPQHF
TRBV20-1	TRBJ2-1	CSARSGSWGNEQFF
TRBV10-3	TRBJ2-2	CAISELAGELFF
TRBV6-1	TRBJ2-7	CASSERGSYEQYF
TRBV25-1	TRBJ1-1	CASKGHPNTEAFF
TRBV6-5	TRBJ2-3	CASSYIGGRTDTQYF
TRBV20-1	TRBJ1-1	CSAPRTGRYTEAFF
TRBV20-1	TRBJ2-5	CSASPGTGETQYF
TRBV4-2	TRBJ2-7	CASSQGTSISYEQYF
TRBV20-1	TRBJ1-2	CSASKDNYGYTF
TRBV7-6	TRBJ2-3	CASSILAGGPSDTQYF
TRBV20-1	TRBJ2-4	CSAPGGHHVTQNIQYF
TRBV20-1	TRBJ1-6	CSARDEPYGSSYNSPLHF
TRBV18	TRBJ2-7	CASSPPRGEQYF